The source of this T cell receptor beta chain is a study of immune evolution from preneoplasia to lung adenocarcinoma. Germline CDR1 and CDR2: MNHEY and SMNVEV (reference sequence). The V and J ends lost 10 bases and 5 bases, in that order; junction bases with no gene match: 3. This CDR3 comprises 11 residues. Clones were sequenced by immunoSEQ multiplex PCR, and TCRdb holds only the in-frame ones, with some missing. The table lists approximately 12,000 clones, 75% to 90% of them singletons, with more than 3% in the top ten. This clone was picked up a small number of times. The chain carries TRBV27 and TRBJ1-1; 8 bases map to TRBD1. Sequencing used FFPE invasive lung adenocarcinoma tissue. This receptor was taken from a person aged 65 to 79 with invasive lung adenocarcinoma. The CDR3 DNA is TGTGCCATCCGACAGGGGACTGAAGCTTTCTTT. Translation gives CAIRQGTEAFF.